This TCR beta chain was documented in a study of shared clonotypes between healthy human individuals. Study-wide results and limits: Clonotype sharing levels among donors were expected to vary with sequencing depth. Several donors had around 5.5% of their naive CD4 clonotypes in common.

Comment on this clone: Its antigen remains unidentified.

This CDR3 is 12 amino acids long. Germline V gene sequence: CDR1 SGHAT, CDR2 FQNNGV. The V gene end was trimmed by 5 bases and the J gene end by 8 bases; junction bases not matched to a gene: 4. Here immunoSEQ multiplex PCR was the method, and the copy in TCRdb shows in-frame clones only, minus some. The repertoire consists of roughly 2.2 million clones, with approximately 93% occurring once and the leading ten covering 0.39%. The chain uses TRBV11-2 and TRBJ1-2, with 8 bases fitting TRBD1. This TCR was recovered from a man younger than 35 in good health. Some clones in this sample may be carry-over from other donors' samples. The sample taken for sequencing was naive CD4+ T cells from PBMCs. Documented subset: CD45RA+ positively selected. The CDR3 DNA reads as TGTGCCAGCAGCATCGGGACAGGCGGCTACACCTTC. Translating gives CASSIGTGGYTF. The whole variable domain, remainder taken from reference TRBV11-2 and TRBJ1-2, is EAGVAQSPRYKIIEKRQSVAFWCNPISGHATLYWYQQILGQGPKLLIQFQNNGVVDDSQLPKDRFSAERLKGVDSTLKIQPAKLEDSAVYLCASSIGTGGYTFGSGTRLTVV.